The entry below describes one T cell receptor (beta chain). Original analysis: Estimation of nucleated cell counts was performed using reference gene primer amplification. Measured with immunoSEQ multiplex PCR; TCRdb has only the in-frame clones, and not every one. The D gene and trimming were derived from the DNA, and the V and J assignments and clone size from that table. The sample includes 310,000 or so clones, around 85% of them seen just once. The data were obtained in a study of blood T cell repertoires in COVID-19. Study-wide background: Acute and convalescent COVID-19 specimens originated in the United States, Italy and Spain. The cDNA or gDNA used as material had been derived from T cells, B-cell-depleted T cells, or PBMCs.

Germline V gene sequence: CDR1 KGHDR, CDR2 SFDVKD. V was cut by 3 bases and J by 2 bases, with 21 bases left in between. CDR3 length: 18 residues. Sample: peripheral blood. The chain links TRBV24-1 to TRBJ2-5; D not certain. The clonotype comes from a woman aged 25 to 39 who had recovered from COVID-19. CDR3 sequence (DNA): TGTGCCACCAGTGATCCTGCGGTAGCCAACATTGCACAAGAGACCCAGTACTTC. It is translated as CATSDPAVANIAQETQYF.